One and the same sample provided the 20 T cell receptor beta chains below, sequenced in a study of control samples from healthy donors and cancer patients. Using immunoSEQ multiplex PCR, the repertoire was profiled, and TCRdb retains in-frame clones only, with some absent. The sample contains 130,000 or so clones, around nine tenths of which appear only once. The sample taken for sequencing was blood. These receptors all stem from a young man in good health.

The chain combines TRBV19 with TRBJ1-6; possibly TRBD1 for D (5 bases). CDR3 length equals 15 residues. V lost 1 base to trimming and J lost 10 bases, with 14 bases between them. The germline gives CDR1 LNHDA, CDR2 SQIVND (reference sequence). CDR3 residues: CASSIGMTARSPLHF. CDR3 nucleotides: TGTGCCAGTAGTATAGGAATGACAGCTAGATCACCCCTCCACTTT.

This chain joins TRBV6-5 and TRBJ1-1; D gene ambiguous. Germline assignment: CDR1 MNHEY and CDR2 SVGAGI. This CDR3 has 13 residues. The V end was cut by 7 bases, the J end by 11 bases, with 20 bases between. CDR3: CASTGAGRNGAFF. In DNA, the CDR3 is TGTGCCAGCACGGGCGCGGGAAGAAACGGGGCTTTCTTT.

The chain uses TRBV7-7 and TRBJ2-3; 9 nucleotides line up with TRBD1. The CDR3 spans 16 residues. The J segment lost 5 bases and the V segment lost 5 bases, leaving 11 bases of the junction unmatched. The germline V gene encodes CDR1 SSHAT and CDR2 FNYEAQ (reference sequence). CDR3 residues: CASSPWGDRVIDTQYF. For the CDR3, the DNA is TGTGCCAGCAGCCCTTGGGGGGACAGGGTCATAGATACGCAGTATTTT.

The chain joins TRBV10-3 to TRBJ1-2; TRBD1 might be the D (6 bases). V was trimmed by 4 bases and J by 0 bases, leaving 12 bases between them. Germline-derived CDR1 and CDR2 are ENHRY and SYGVKD. This CDR3 has 15 amino acids. The CDR3 DNA is TGTGCCATCAGTGTGACGGACAGTTCTAACTATGGCTACACCTTC. Protein sequence: CAISVTDSSNYGYTF.

The genes are TRBV21-1 and TRBJ2-5. TRBV21-1 is reported as a pseudogene. The CDR3 length is 13 residues. The CDR3: CASSKSDEETQYF. The CDR3 bases are TGTGCCAGCAGCAAAAGTGACGAAGAGACCCAGTACTTC.

The chain has TRBV11-2 and TRBJ1-1; D not certain. The CDR3 is 16 residues long. Deletions cut 2 bases from V and 3 bases from J, with 16 bases between. CDR1 and CDR2 (germline): SGHAT, FQNNGV. The CDR3 DNA reads TGTGCCAGCAGCTTACCCTCAATTTTTATGGACACTGAAGCTTTCTTT. The encoded protein is CASSLPSIFMDTEAFF.

The table lists this clone with a count of one. J is TRBJ1-2 and V is TRBV2; 7 bases line up with TRBD1. This CDR3 comprises 13 residues. Per germline, CDR1 SNHLY and CDR2 FYNNEI. The trim removed 6 bases at V and 9 bases at J, leaving 10 bases unmatched. CDR3 sequence: CASSARQGDSYTF. In DNA, the CDR3 is TGTGCCAGCAGCGCTCGACAGGGTGATAGCTACACCTTC.

The CDR3 spells CASSLSSSTVNEQFF. CDR3 DNA: TGTGCCAGCAGCTTATCTAGCTCTACAGTCAATGAGCAGTTCTTC. J is TRBJ2-1 and V is TRBV7-7; perhaps TRBD2 as D (5 bases). The CDR3 totals 15 residues. Germline values: CDR1 SSHAT, CDR2 FNYEAQ (reference sequence). The V end was cut by 2 bases, the J end by 6 bases, with 14 bases between. Filled out from reference TRBV7-7 and TRBJ2-1, the complete variable domain reads GAGVSQSPRYKVTKRGQDVTLRCDPISSHATLYWYQQALGQGPEFLTYFNYEAQPDKSGLPSDRFSAERPEGSISTLTIQRTEQRDSAMYRCASSLSSSTVNEQFFGPGTRLTVL.

The chain couples TRBV9 to TRBJ2-1, with 13 bases fitting TRBD2. CDR1 and CDR2 from the germline V gene are SGDLS and YYNGEE. The CDR3 spans 18 residues. After removal of 4 bases from V and 6 bases from J, the junction contained 13 bases not matched to a gene. The CDR3 DNA sequence: TGTGCCAGCAGCACCCGGACTAGCGGGGGTCGATCGGGCAATGAGCAGTTCTTC. This codes for CASSTRTSGGRSGNEQFF.

The gene calls are TRBV19 and TRBJ1-1; no definite D call. Germline lookup yields CDR1 LNHDA and CDR2 SQIVND (reference sequence). The CDR3 length is 13 residues. V lost 7 bases, J lost 0 bases, and 9 bases lay in between. CDR3: CASTSFMNTEAFF. The CDR3 region has the DNA TGTGCCAGTACCTCTTTCATGAACACTGAAGCTTTCTTT.

V gene TRBV11-3 combines with J gene TRBJ1-1; no clear D gene. Germline-derived CDR1 and CDR2 are SGHNT and YENEEA. Trimming pared 1 base from V and 7 bases from J, leaving 10 bases between. The CDR3 consists of 13 residues. The CDR3 nucleotides are TGTGCCAGCAGCTTAGCGATGGGTTATGAAGCTTTCTTT. Protein sequence: CASSLAMGYEAFF.

The chain couples TRBV3-1 (or the pseudogene TRBV3-2) to TRBJ2-1; 15 positions match TRBD2. The CDR3 covers 17 residues. Trimming took 4 bases from V and 6 from J; bases not matched to a gene: 7. The germline V gene has CDR1 LGHDT and CDR2 YNNKEL (reference sequence). CDR3 residues: CASSPRTSGGALNEQFF. The CDR3 DNA reads TGTGCCAGCAGCCCCCGGACTAGCGGGGGGGCCCTCAATGAGCAGTTCTTC.

This clone was observed once. The V call is TRBV29-1, the J call TRBJ1-2, with TRBD1 as a possible D gene (5 bases). Trimming left V 5 bases short and J 4 bases short, with 14 bases between. This CDR3 region has 13 residues. CDR1 is SQVTM and CDR2 is ANQGSEA in the germline V gene. CDR3 region: CSVYQGEGYGYTF. The CDR3 DNA sequence: TGCAGCGTTTACCAGGGCGAGGGCTATGGCTACACCTTC.

The V and J genes are TRBV6-5 and TRBJ2-3; 7 bases fit TRBD2. Germline loops: CDR1 MNHEY, CDR2 SVGAGI. The CDR3 runs 15 residues. Unmatched junction bases numbered 4, after V lost 4 bases and J lost 0 bases. CDR3 sequence reads: CASSSGGDSTDTQYF. DNA for the CDR3: TGTGCCAGCAGTTCGGGGGGAGATAGCACAGATACGCAGTATTTT.

A note on this clone: Other DNA variants within this sample encode the same CDR3. This chain uses TRBV9 with TRBJ2-5; D might be TRBD2 (5 bases). Germline V gene data show CDR1 as SGDLS and CDR2 as YYNGEE. Trimming took 3 bases from V and 5 from J, leaving 8 bases between them. The length of the CDR3 is 12 residues. In nucleotides, the CDR3 is TGTGCCAGCAGCGCTTCGGGGGAGACCCAGTACTTC. Protein product: CASSASGETQYF.

J is TRBJ1-2 and V is TRBV18; D unclear. The CDR3 contains 15 residues. Per the germline V gene, CDR1 is KGHSH and CDR2 is LQKENI. V was clipped by 2 bases and J by 5 bases, with 15 bases between them. Here the CDR3 DNA reads TGTGCCAGCTCACCAATAGGGCAGGAGGATTATGGCTACACCTTC. Encoded protein: CASSPIGQEDYGYTF.

The rearrangement links TRBV6-5 to TRBJ1-2, with 7 bases that match TRBD1. Losses at the gene ends were 5 bases for V and 10 bases for J; bases not matched to a gene: 13. The CDR3 sequence is 14 residues long. In germline, CDR1 is MNHEY, CDR2 SVGAGI. CDR3 nucleotides: TGTGCCAGCAGTCCTACAGGGGATTTCTTACTCTACACCTTC. This encodes CASSPTGDFLLYTF.

V gene TRBV10-3 combines with J gene TRBJ1-4; 12 bases are a match to TRBD1. Germline values: CDR1 ENHRY, CDR2 SYGVKD. The CDR3 is made up of 17 amino acids. Losses at the gene ends were 0 bases for V and 7 bases for J; bases not matched to a gene: 6. The CDR3 DNA is TGTGCCATCAGTGAGTCGAGGGACAGGGGGCGCGGTGAAAAACTGTTTTTT. Protein sequence: CAISESRDRGRGEKLFF.

V and J are TRBV27 and TRBJ1-5, with a weak D call TRBD1 (5 bases). This CDR3 region has 13 residues. Germline assignment: CDR1 MNHEY and CDR2 SMNVEV (reference sequence). The ends were cut back, 3 bases at V and 7 bases at J, with 10 bases in the middle. Here the CDR3 reads CASSFKGKQPQHF. CDR3 nucleotide sequence: TGTGCCAGCAGTTTTAAGGGGAAGCAGCCCCAGCATTTT.

This clone was recorded only once. This chain connects TRBV30 to TRBJ2-4, with TRBD1 matching 7 bases. Germline CDR1 reads GTSNPN; CDR2 reads SVGIG (reference sequence). The CDR3 extends over 12 amino acids. V lost 4 bases and J lost 8; bases outside the gene matches: 5. The CDR3 region has the DNA TGTGCCTGGACAAAAGGGGGCGACATTCAGTACTTC. As protein: CAWTKGGDIQYF.